This T cell receptor beta chain was retrieved from a study of T cell changes during pregnancy in multiple sclerosis. TCRdb's copy holds only in-frame clones and misses some; the assay was immunoSEQ multiplex PCR. The sample lists about 51,000 clones; 93% were seen once. Germline V gene data show CDR1 as MNHEY and CDR2 as SVGAGI. This CDR3 is 15 amino acids long. Trimming removed 1 base at V and 4 bases at J, with 14 bases between. Here the sequenced sample was peripheral blood, taken in the second trimester of pregnancy. The V and J genes are TRBV6-5 and TRBJ2-7, with a possible D match to TRBD1 (6 bases). This clonotype was sampled from a female donor with multiple sclerosis, enrolled in a pregnancy study. Written as DNA, the CDR3 is TGTGCCAGCAGTTACTTCTCCGGGACAACTTACGAGCAGTACTTC. Translated, it gives CASSYFSGTTYEQYF.